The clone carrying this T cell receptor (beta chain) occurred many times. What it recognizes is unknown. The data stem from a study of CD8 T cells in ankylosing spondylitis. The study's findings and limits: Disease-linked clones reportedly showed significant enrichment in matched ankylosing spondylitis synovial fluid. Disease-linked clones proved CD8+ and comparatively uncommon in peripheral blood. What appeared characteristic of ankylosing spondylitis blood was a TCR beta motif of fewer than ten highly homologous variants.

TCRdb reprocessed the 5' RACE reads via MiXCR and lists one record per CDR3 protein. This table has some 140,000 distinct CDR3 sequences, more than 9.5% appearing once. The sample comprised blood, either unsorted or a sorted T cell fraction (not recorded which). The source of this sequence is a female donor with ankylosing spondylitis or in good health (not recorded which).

CDR3 residues: CSARSEGNKHNEQFF. The CDR3 DNA reads TGCAGTGCTAGATCTGAGGGTAACAAACACAATGAGCAGTTCTTC. This rearrangement joins TRBV20-1 to TRBJ2-1; D might be TRBD2 (5 bases). The CDR3 is 15 residues long. Trimming cost V 2 bases and J 5 bases, with 16 bases left between them. Germline assignment: CDR1 DFQATT and CDR2 SNEGSKA (reference sequence).